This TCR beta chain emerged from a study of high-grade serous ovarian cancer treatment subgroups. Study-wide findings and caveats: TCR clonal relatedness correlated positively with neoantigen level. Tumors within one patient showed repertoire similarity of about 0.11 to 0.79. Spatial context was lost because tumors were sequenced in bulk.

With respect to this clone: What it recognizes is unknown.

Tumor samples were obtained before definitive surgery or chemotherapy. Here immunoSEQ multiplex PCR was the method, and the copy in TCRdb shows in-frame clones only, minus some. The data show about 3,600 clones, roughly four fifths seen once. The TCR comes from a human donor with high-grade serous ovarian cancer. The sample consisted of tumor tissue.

The CDR3 nucleotides are TGTGCCAGCAGTTTCGGTAATCTAGCGGGGAAGCCGGAGACCCAGTACTTC. Translation: CASSFGNLAGKPETQYF. The rearrangement links TRBV28 to TRBJ2-5; 9 bases are a match to TRBD2. The CDR3 runs 17 residues. J gave up 5 bases and V 3 bases, and 13 bases lay outside the gene matches. Germline V gene data show CDR1 as MDHEN and CDR2 as SYDVKM.